This TCR beta chain was recorded in a study of T cells in Graves' hyperthyroidism and ophthalmopathy. Study details: Blood was drawn when the patient was first diagnosed and still untreated.

Germline CDR1 reads SGHRS; CDR2 reads YFSETQ. Between the trimmed V and J ends, which lost 0 bases and 4 bases, there was a span of 5 bases. The CDR3 spans 12 residues. There are many counts of this clonotype. Based on clinical symptoms, serum thyroxine and TRAb, thyroid ultrasound and orbital computed tomography, diagnoses were reached. Using less than 12 ml of fresh peripheral blood, PBMCs were prepared. TCR beta CDR3 region amplification was performed from RNA transcripts. First-round RT-PCR of the TCR CDR3 relied on the HTBI primer set. A single record per CDR3 protein comes from TCRdb applying MiXCR to the multiplex PCR reads. The data show just under 750,000 distinct CDR3 sequences, over 35% seen once.

This receptor was identified in a middle-aged woman with Graves' hyperthyroidism. The sequencing input was blood. The chain has TRBV5-1 and TRBJ2-7; D not resolved. This CDR3 reads CASSLGDYEQYF. The CDR3 DNA follows: TGCGCCAGCAGCTTGGGGGATTACGAGCAGTACTTC.